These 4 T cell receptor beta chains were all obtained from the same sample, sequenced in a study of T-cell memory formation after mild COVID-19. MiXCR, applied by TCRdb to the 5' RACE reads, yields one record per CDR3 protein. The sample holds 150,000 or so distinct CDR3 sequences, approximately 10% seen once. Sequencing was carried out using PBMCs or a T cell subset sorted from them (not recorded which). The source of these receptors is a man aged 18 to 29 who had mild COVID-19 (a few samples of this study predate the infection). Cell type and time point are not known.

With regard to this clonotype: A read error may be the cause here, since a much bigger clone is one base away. The chain's CDR3 is CASSLEGTYEQYF. The CDR3 DNA reads TGCGCCAGCAGCTTGGAGGGGACCTACGAGCAGTACTTC. V gene TRBV5-1 combines with J gene TRBJ2-7, with D possibly TRBD1 on 5 matching bases. From germline, CDR1 is SGHRS and CDR2 YFSETQ. Trimming removed 0 bases at V and 2 bases at J, with 6 bases between. This CDR3 has 13 amino acids.

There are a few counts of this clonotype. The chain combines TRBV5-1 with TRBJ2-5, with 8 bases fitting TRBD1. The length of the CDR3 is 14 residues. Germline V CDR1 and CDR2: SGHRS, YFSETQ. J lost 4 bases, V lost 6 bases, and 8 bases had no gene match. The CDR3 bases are TGCGCCAGCACCCCAGGGGGCTATCGAGAGACCCAGTACTTC. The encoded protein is CASTPGGYRETQYF.

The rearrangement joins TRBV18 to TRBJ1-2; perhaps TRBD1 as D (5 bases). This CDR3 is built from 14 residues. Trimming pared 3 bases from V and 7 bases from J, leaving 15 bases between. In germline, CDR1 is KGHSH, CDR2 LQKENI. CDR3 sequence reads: CASSPAYRDAGYTF. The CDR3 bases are TGTGCCAGCTCACCGGCCTACCGGGACGCTGGCTACACCTTC.

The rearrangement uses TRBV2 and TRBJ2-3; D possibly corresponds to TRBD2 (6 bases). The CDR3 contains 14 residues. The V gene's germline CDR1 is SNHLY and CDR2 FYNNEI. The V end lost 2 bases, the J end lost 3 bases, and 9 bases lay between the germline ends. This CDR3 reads CASSERGWTDTQYF. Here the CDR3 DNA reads TGTGCCAGCAGTGAACGGGGGTGGACAGATACGCAGTATTTT.